What follows describes a single TCR beta chain. These data come from a study of blood T cell repertoires in COVID-19. Profiling relied on immunoSEQ multiplex PCR, and the TCRdb table lists in-frame clones only, not all of them. The data show 200,000 to 250,000 clones, approximately 90% seen once. The V and J ends lost 0 bases and 3 bases respectively, with 11 bases between them. The CDR3 consists of 16 residues. Germline values: CDR1 LGHNA, CDR2 YNFKEQ. V and J are TRBV4-2 and TRBJ1-4, with D possibly TRBD1 on 5 matching bases. The source of this sequence is a man between 25 and 39 years old with acute or convalescent COVID-19. The sample comprised peripheral blood. The CDR3 reads CASSQDRRGANEKLFF. CDR3 sequence (DNA): TGTGCCAGCAGCCAAGATCGTCGGGGGGCTAATGAAAAACTGTTTTTT.